A selection of T cell receptor beta chains follows, all from one sample in a study of CD8 T cells in Susac syndrome. TCRdb called the immunoSEQ multiplex PCR reads again in MiXCR, with one record for every CDR3 protein. In the table there are 200,000 to 250,000 distinct CDR3 sequences, 80% to 95% of which are singletons. The sequenced sample consisted of CD8+ T cells from PBMCs. The source of these receptors is a human donor with multiple sclerosis. The CDR3 runs from the conserved cysteine through the conserved F or W. The D gene is left open where the match is weak. Clone sizes are given selectively: once, few, many, or a class where the clone is expanded.

V gene: TRBV19
J gene: TRBJ2-2
clone size: -
D gene: -
CDR3 DNA: TGTGCCAGTACCACATCCGGACTGGGCCGAACGGCCGGGGAGCTGTTTTTT
CDR3 protein: CASTTSGLGRTAGELFF

V gene: TRBV7-2
J gene: TRBJ2-3
clone size: -
D gene: -
CDR3 DNA: TGTGCCAGCAGCTTAGCGCTGATTAACACAGATACGCAGTATTTT
CDR3 protein: CASSLALINTDTQYF

V gene: TRBV27
J gene: TRBJ1-2
clone size: -
D gene: TRBD1
CDR3 DNA: TGTGCCAGCAGTTTTGCGGGGACAGGGTATCATGGCTACACCTTC
CDR3 protein: CASSFAGTGYHGYTF

V gene: TRBV12-3/TRBV12-4
J gene: TRBJ1-5
clone size: few
D gene: -
CDR3 DNA: TGTGCCAGCAGTTTCGGCAATCAGCCCCAGCATTTT
CDR3 protein: CASSFGNQPQHF

V gene: TRBV7-6
J gene: TRBJ2-1
clone size: -
D gene: -
CDR3 DNA: TGTGCCAGCAGTCTTAAACACAATGAGCAGTTCTTC
CDR3 protein: CASSLKHNEQFF

V gene: TRBV9
J gene: TRBJ2-1
clone size: -
D gene: TRBD2
CDR3 DNA: TGTGCCAGCAGCCTCTCCTCGGGACTAGCGGTTTCCTACAATGAGCAGTTCTTC
CDR3 protein: CASSLSSGLAVSYNEQFF

V gene: TRBV5-6
J gene: TRBJ2-3
clone size: -
D gene: TRBD2
CDR3 DNA: TGTGCCAGCAGCCTGCCGCGGCTAGCGGGAGGTCCGCTGAGCACAGATACGCAGTATTTT
CDR3 protein: CASSLPRLAGGPLSTDTQYF

V gene: TRBV20-1
J gene: TRBJ1-1
clone size: -
D gene: TRBD1
CDR3 DNA: TGCAGTGCGAGAACAGGGGGCTGGGACACTGAAGCTTTCTTT
CDR3 protein: CSARTGGWDTEAFF

V gene: TRBV11-2
J gene: TRBJ2-7
clone size: -
D gene: TRBD1
CDR3 DNA: TGTGCCAGCAGCGGAGGGACAGGTTCCTACGAGCAGTACTTC
CDR3 protein: CASSGGTGSYEQYF

V gene: TRBV4-3
J gene: TRBJ2-2
clone size: -
D gene: -
CDR3 DNA: TGCGCCAGCAGCCAAGATCGGACAACAAGGACCGGGGAGCTGTTTTTT
CDR3 protein: CASSQDRTTRTGELFF

V gene: TRBV20-1
J gene: TRBJ2-7
clone size: -
D gene: -
CDR3 DNA: TGCAGTGCTAGAGGAGTCCGCTCCTACGAGCAGTACTTC
CDR3 protein: CSARGVRSYEQYF